This is a list of T cell receptor beta chains from one sample in a study of cytomegalovirus exposure and HLA in healthy donors. The table came from immunoSEQ multiplex PCR; TCRdb's copy has only in-frame clones and leaves some out. The sample consists of more than 85,000 clones, around 86% of them appearing once. Input material: PBMCs. The receptors derive from a man between 35 and 55 years old in good health and CMV-seronegative. The conserved cysteine and the conserved F or W are not part of the CDR3 here. Fields, in order: CDR3 protein, J gene, V gene, CDR3 length.

ASSLSGVGSYEQY	TRBJ2-7	TRBV28	13
ASSLGGEGQKTQY	TRBJ2-5	TRBV7-2	13
ASSAGGNQPQH	TRBJ1-5	TRBV19	11
ASSLQGYEQY	TRBJ2-7	TRBV5-4	10
ASSLRQSNSPLH	TRBJ1-6	TRBV28	12
AWRGANQPQH	TRBJ1-5	TRBV30	10
ASSWSRGGGASNEQF	TRBJ2-1	TRBV5-1	15
ASSLAGGTTGELF	TRBJ2-2	TRBV5-1	13
ASSSGQGNTEAF	TRBJ1-1	TRBV5-8	12
ASSVWSSGGPGEQY	TRBJ2-7	TRBV9	14
ATGQARDQPQH	TRBJ1-5	TRBV6-5	11
ASSSWTQNYGYT	TRBJ1-2	TRBV13	12
ASSIVGGYQPQH	TRBJ1-5	TRBV19	12
ASNSWIRDYGYT	TRBJ1-2	TRBV19	12
ASSQDLAALGSIQPQH	TRBJ1-5	TRBV4-1	16
ASSSYRHRGNTIY	TRBJ1-3	TRBV28	13
ASSVGGPRTGELF	TRBJ2-2	TRBV9	13
ASSLAGGRLGDTQY	TRBJ2-3	TRBV28	14
ASSETSPGYGYT	TRBJ1-2	TRBV6-1	12
SAPGPSGTEAF	TRBJ1-1	TRBV29-1	11
ASNKGAGSNQPQH	TRBJ1-5	TRBV6-1	13
ASTGRGARQPQH	TRBJ1-5	TRBV28	12
ASSPLGGRFNEQY	TRBJ2-7	TRBV27	13
ASSPVFGNEKLF	TRBJ1-4	TRBV18	12
ASSQPNRGPSSYGYT	TRBJ1-2	TRBV4-1	15
AWTPISGRGTEAF	TRBJ1-1	TRBV30	13
ASSFQGSDGYT	TRBJ1-2	TRBV5-6	11
ASSPGSSVYEQY	TRBJ2-7	TRBV7-6	12
ASIPSRGRGHSYEQY	TRBJ2-7	TRBV28	15
ASRLNTEAF	TRBJ1-1	TRBV28	9
ASSQVGRGGFDNEQF	TRBJ2-1	TRBV4-2	15
ASSFASTGAYGYT	TRBJ1-2	TRBV28	13